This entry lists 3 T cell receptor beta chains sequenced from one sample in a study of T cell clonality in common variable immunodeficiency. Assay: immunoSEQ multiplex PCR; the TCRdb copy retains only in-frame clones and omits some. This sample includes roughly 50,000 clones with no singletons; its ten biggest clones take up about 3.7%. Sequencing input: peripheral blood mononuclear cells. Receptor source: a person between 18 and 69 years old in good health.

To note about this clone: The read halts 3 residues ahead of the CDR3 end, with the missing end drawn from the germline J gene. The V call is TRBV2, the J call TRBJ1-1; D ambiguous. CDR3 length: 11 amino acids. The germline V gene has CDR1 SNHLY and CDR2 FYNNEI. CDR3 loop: CAGAGVETAFF. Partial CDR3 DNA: TGTGCAGGAGCGGGAGTGGAGACA.

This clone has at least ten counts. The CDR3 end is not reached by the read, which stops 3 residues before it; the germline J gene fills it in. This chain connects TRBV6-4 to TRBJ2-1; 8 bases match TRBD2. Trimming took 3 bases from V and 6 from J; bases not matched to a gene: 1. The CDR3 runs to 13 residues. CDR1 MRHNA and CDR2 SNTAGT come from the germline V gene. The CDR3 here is CASSEGTSNEQFF. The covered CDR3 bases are TGTGCCAGCAGTGAGGGGACTAGCAATGAG.

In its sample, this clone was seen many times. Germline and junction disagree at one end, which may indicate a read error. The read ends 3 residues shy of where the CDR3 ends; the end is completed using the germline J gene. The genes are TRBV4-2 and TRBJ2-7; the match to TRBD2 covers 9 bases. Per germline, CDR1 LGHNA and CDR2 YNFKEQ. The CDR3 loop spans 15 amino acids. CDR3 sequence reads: CASSQGSGRTYEQYF. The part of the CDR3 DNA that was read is TGCGCCAGCAGCCAGGGCAGCGGGAGGACCTACGAG.